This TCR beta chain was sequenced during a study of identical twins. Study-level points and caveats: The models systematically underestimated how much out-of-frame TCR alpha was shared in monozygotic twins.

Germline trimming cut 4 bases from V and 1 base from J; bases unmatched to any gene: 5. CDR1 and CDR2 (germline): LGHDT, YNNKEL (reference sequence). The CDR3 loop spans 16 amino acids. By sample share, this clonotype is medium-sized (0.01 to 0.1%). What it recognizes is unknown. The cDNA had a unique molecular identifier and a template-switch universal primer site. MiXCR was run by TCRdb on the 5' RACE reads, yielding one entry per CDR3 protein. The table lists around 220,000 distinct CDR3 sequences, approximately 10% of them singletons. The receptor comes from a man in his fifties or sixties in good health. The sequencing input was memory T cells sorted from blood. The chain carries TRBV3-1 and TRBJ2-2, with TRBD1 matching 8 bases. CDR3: CASSRTGTGNTGELFF. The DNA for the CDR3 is TGTGCCAGCAGCCGCACCGGGACAGGGAACACCGGGGAGCTGTTTTTT. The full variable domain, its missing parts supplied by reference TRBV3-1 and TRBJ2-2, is DTAVSQTPKYLVTQMGNDKSIKCEQNLGHDTMYWYKQDSKKFLKIMFSYNNKELIINETVPNRFSPKSPDKAHLNLHINSLELGDSAVYFCASSRTGTGNTGELFFGEGSRLTVL.